The source of this TCR beta chain is a study of blood T cell repertoires in COVID-19. Study-level information: Samples came from the United States, Italy and Spain, spanning acute and convalescent COVID-19.

CDR1 SEHNR and CDR2 FQNEAQ come from the germline V gene (reference sequence). The CDR3 spans 11 residues. The J segment lost 3 bases and the V segment lost 11 bases, leaving 4 bases of the junction unmatched. In this sample, this clone turned up a few times. Participant age was roughly 18 to 89 years, and participants resided in fewer than 25 US areas. Under the authors' procedure: Scientists estimated how many nucleated cells there were by amplifying reference gene primers. The data were produced by immunoSEQ multiplex PCR, yet TCRdb's version contains in-frame clones alone and is incomplete. The V and J calls and clone size are taken from that table; D and trimming were inferred from the DNA. The sample contains 95,000 to 150,000 clones, 84% of which appear only once.

The chain employs TRBV7-9 and TRBJ2-7; TRBD2 agrees at 7 bases. Sample: PBMCs or T cells enriched from blood (not recorded which). This TCR was sampled from a woman in her twenties or thirties who had recovered from COVID-19. The DNA for the CDR3 is TGTGCCGTCGGGGGGAACTACGAGCAGTACTTC. It is translated as CAVGGNYEQYF.